This entry is about one TCR beta chain. What it recognizes is unknown. The ends were cut back, 0 bases at V and 8 bases at J, with 13 bases in the middle. Germline-derived CDR1 and CDR2 are MNHNS and SASEGT. The CDR3 runs to 14 residues. TCRdb's copy holds only in-frame clones and misses some; the assay was immunoSEQ multiplex PCR. The data hold 75,000 to 100,000 clones, with approximately 80% observed a single time. This entry belongs to a study of OX40 agonist ivuxolimab in advanced cancers. Study-wide points: Fewer expanded clones were found on average in CD4+ than in CD8+ T cells.

This clonotype was obtained from an adult with an advanced solid tumor such as melanoma, head and neck, liver or kidney cancer. The V gene is TRBV6-1, the J gene TRBJ1-2; D gene unclear. The starting material was CD4+ or CD8+ T cells sorted from blood, obtained in a trial of the OX40 agonist ivuxolimab. Written as DNA, the CDR3 is TGTGCCAGCAGTGAAGCCCTGAAACATGGAGGCTACACCTTC. Protein product: CASSEALKHGGYTF.